The 5 T cell receptor beta chains in this list originate from one sample, sequenced in a study of T cells after yellow fever vaccination. TCRdb called the 5' RACE reads again in MiXCR, with one record for every CDR3 protein. The sample has some 120,000 distinct CDR3 sequences, roughly 15% seen once. The sample consisted of CD8+ T cells sorted from PBMCs, taken 5 days after the yellow fever booster vaccination. The receptors come from a man between 18 and 35 years old who received the YFV17D yellow fever vaccine.

V is TRBV6-5 and J is TRBJ1-2; no clear D. V lost 4 bases and J 8 bases, leaving 26 bases between the germline ends. The germline gives CDR1 MNHEY, CDR2 SVGAGI. This CDR3 region has 17 residues. CDR3 nucleotides: TGTGCCAGCAGTTTAGATTCGGGTTTGTTGGCACTGAAGGGCTACACCTTC. It codes for CASSLDSGLLALKGYTF.

The rearrangement uses TRBV7-2 and TRBJ1-2; D gene ambiguous. The CDR3 is 14 amino acids. Germline loops: CDR1 SGHTA, CDR2 FQGNSA. With 5 bases removed from V and 5 bases from J, the gap between germline ends came to 15 bases. In nucleotides, the CDR3 is TGTGCCAGCAGCATTTTGTACGTGGGGTATGGCTACACCTTC. It specifies CASSILYVGYGYTF.

The V gene is TRBV4-1, the J gene TRBJ1-3; no firm D call. This CDR3 is built from 15 residues. In germline, CDR1 is MGHRA, CDR2 YSYEKL. Deletions cut 3 bases from V and 4 bases from J, with 13 bases between. CDR3 amino acids: CASSHGPGKGNTIYF. The CDR3 bases are TGCGCCAGCAGCCACGGCCCGGGGAAGGGAAACACCATATATTTT.

Many counts were recorded for this clonotype. The genes are TRBV5-1 and TRBJ2-5, with D perhaps matching TRBD1 or TRBD2 (5 bases each). The germline gives CDR1 SGHRS, CDR2 YFSETQ. The CDR3 runs to 14 residues. V was cut by 0 bases and J by 1 base, with 7 bases left in between. The CDR3 coding sequence is TGCGCCAGCAGCTTGGCAGGGACCCAAGAGACCCAGTACTTC. It is translated as CASSLAGTQETQYF.

This clonotype was recorded at least ten times. The rearrangement links TRBV9 to TRBJ1-1; 7 bases agree with TRBD1. Germline V lookup: CDR1 SGDLS, CDR2 YYNGEE. The CDR3 loop spans 13 amino acids. After removal of 3 bases from V and 8 bases from J, the junction contained 7 bases not matched to a gene. The CDR3 reads CASSALTGVEAFF. In DNA form, the CDR3 reads TGTGCCAGCAGCGCCCTAACAGGGGTCGAAGCTTTCTTT. Combining the CDR3 with reference TRBV9 and TRBJ1-1 gives the whole variable domain DSGVTQTPKHLITATGQRVTLRCSPRSGDLSVYWYQQSLDQGLQFLIQYYNGEERAKGNILERFSAQQFPDLHSELNLSSLELGDSALYFCASSALTGVEAFFGQGTRLTVV.